This entry lists 12 T cell receptor beta chains sequenced from one sample in a study of blood T cell repertoires in COVID-19. The method was immunoSEQ multiplex PCR; TCRdb's version includes in-frame clones alone and lacks a portion of them. The table lists some 330,000 clones, approximately 88% of them singletons. The sample comprised peripheral blood. These receptors all stem from a woman between 45 and 60 years old with active or convalescent COVID-19.

DNA for the CDR3: TGCAGCGTTGTCGGTCTAGCCAAAAACATTCAGTACTTC. Translating gives CSVVGLAKNIQYF. The V and J genes are TRBV29-1 and TRBJ2-4; D unresolved. In germline, CDR1 is SQVTM, CDR2 ANQGSEA. The V and J ends lost 4 bases and 0 bases respectively, with 7 bases between them. This CDR3 region has 13 residues.

The chain recombines TRBV6-1 with TRBJ1-5; D may be TRBD1 (6 bases). This CDR3 is built from 15 residues. Germline values: CDR1 MNHNS, CDR2 SASEGT. V was clipped by 2 bases and J by 7 bases, with 15 bases between them. CDR3 residues: CASSEIDRSGQPQHF. DNA for the CDR3: TGTGCCAGCAGTGAAATTGACAGGTCGGGACAGCCCCAGCATTTT.

This chain joins TRBV30 and TRBJ2-3; possibly TRBD1 for D (5 bases). CDR1 is GTSNPN and CDR2 is SVGIG in the germline V gene (reference sequence). CDR3 length equals 15 residues. Trimming shortened V by 2 bases and J by 2 bases, and 14 bases separated the two germline ends. CDR3 sequence (DNA): TGTGCCTGGAGTCCTCGTAGTGGGGCCACAGATACGCAGTATTTT. This encodes CAWSPRSGATDTQYF.

CDR3 sequence: CASRPGQGGSGANVLTF. The CDR3, as DNA: TGTGCCAGCAGGCCGGGACAGGGAGGTAGTGGGGCCAACGTCCTGACTTTC. This rearrangement joins TRBV7-2 to TRBJ2-6; 9 bases map to TRBD1. V dropped 6 bases and J dropped 3; count of bases not matched to a gene: 9. The CDR3 contains 17 residues. CDR1 is SGHTA, CDR2 FQGNSA, per germline.

This chain links TRBV6-5 with TRBJ2-3; 11 bases match TRBD2. The CDR3 has 13 amino acids. Germline V gives CDR1 MNHEY, CDR2 SVGAGI. With V trimmed by 8 bases and J by 3 bases, 1 base remained unmatched. The CDR3 region is CASGTSGTDTQYF. CDR3 DNA sequence: TGTGCCAGCGGGACTAGCGGAACAGATACGCAGTATTTT.

This sequence joins TRBV5-1 and TRBJ1-2; TRBD1 aligns across 7 bases. V shed 1 base and J 6 bases; nucleotides not matched to a gene: 9. This CDR3 contains 15 residues. Germline assignment: CDR1 SGHRS and CDR2 YFSETQ. CDR3 amino acids: CASSLTTDRVHGYTF. In DNA form, the CDR3 reads TGCGCCAGCAGCTTGACCACTGACAGGGTACATGGCTACACCTTC.

V and J are TRBV10-3 and TRBJ2-3, with no clear D. Per the germline V gene, CDR1 is ENHRY and CDR2 is SYGVKD. The CDR3 runs 14 residues. V gave up 2 bases and J gave up 5 bases, with 11 bases separating them. CDR3 protein: CAISEGGALDTQYF. In DNA form, the CDR3 reads TGTGCCATCAGTGAGGGCGGAGCCCTAGATACGCAGTATTTT.

The gene calls are TRBV3-1 (or the pseudogene TRBV3-2) and TRBJ2-7; D gene ambiguous. The CDR3 is 14 amino acids. V was clipped by 1 base and J by 3 bases, with 10 bases between them. CDR1 LGHDT and CDR2 YNNKEL come from the germline V gene (reference sequence). CDR3 nucleotide sequence: TGTGCCAGCAGCCAAGGAGGTATCCACTACGAGCAGTACTTC. Amino acid sequence: CASSQGGIHYEQYF.

The V call is TRBV28, the J call TRBJ2-2; the match to TRBD1 covers 7 bases. CDR1 is MDHEN and CDR2 is SYDVKM in the germline V gene. Trimming cost V 5 bases and J 5 bases; bases outside gene matches: 8. CDR3 length equals 15 residues. The CDR3 here is CASSNDRAETGELFF. The CDR3 DNA reads as TGTGCCAGCAGTAACGACAGGGCAGAGACCGGGGAGCTGTTTTTT.

The chain combines TRBV6-2 or TRBV6-3 with TRBJ2-5; 8 bases align to TRBD1. V lost 5 bases to trimming and J lost 2 bases; unmatched junction nucleotides: 13. Germline assignment: CDR1 MNHEY and CDR2 SVGEGT. The CDR3 is 17 amino acids. The CDR3 DNA is TGTGCCAGCAGTCAATACGGACAGGGTGGTGGGCAAGAGACCCAGTACTTC. This codes for CASSQYGQGGGQETQYF.

This sequence joins TRBV5-1 and TRBJ2-3; D gene uncertain. Germline assignment: CDR1 SGHRS and CDR2 YFSETQ. This CDR3 has 14 amino acids. Trimming shortened V by 0 bases and J by 2 bases, and 7 bases separated the two germline ends. The CDR3 here is CASSLGAITDTQYF. The CDR3 DNA reads as TGCGCCAGCAGCTTGGGGGCGATCACAGATACGCAGTATTTT.

The J gene is TRBJ1-4, the V gene TRBV2; D is perhaps TRBD1 (5 bases). Trimming removed 2 bases from V and 5 bases from J, with 9 bases in between. The CDR3 is 14 residues long. Germline CDR1 SNHLY, CDR2 FYNNEI. The CDR3 DNA follows: TGTGCCAGCAGTGAACTGACAGCCAATGAAAAACTGTTTTTT. This sequence encodes CASSELTANEKLFF.